A single sample gave rise to the 28 T cell receptor beta chains below, sequenced in a study of T cell responses to AZD1222 COVID-19 vaccine. Clones were sequenced by immunoSEQ multiplex PCR, and TCRdb holds only the in-frame ones, with some missing. The sample carries fewer than 150,000 clones, about 88% recorded once. The sequencing used peripheral blood, collected on day 0 of AZD1222 vaccination. Receptors originate from an adult in good health.

The chain combines TRBV19 with TRBJ2-1; 7 nucleotides align to TRBD2. The J segment lost 8 bases and the V segment lost 6 bases, leaving 7 bases of the junction unmatched. This CDR3 spans 13 amino acids. The germline V gene encodes CDR1 LNHDA and CDR2 SQIVND (reference sequence). CDR3 DNA sequence: TGTGCCAGTAGGGTGACTAGCCTCGATGAGCAGTTCTTC. Translation: CASRVTSLDEQFF.

V gene TRBV7-9 combines with J gene TRBJ2-2, with D maybe TRBD1 (5 bases). The CDR3 has 13 residues. Trimming shortened V by 3 bases and J by 7 bases, and 9 bases separated the two germline ends. CDR1 is SEHNR, CDR2 FQNEAQ, per germline (reference sequence). CDR3 residues: CASSFRGNGELFF. DNA of the CDR3: TGTGCCAGCAGCTTTAGGGGAAACGGGGAGCTGTTTTTT. Using reference TRBV7-9 and TRBJ2-2 for the parts outside the CDR3, the full variable domain is DTGVSQNPRHKITKRGQNVTFRCDPISEHNRLYWYRQTLGQGPEFLTYFQNEAQLEKSRLLSDRFSAERPKGSFSTLEIQRTEQGDSAMYLCASSFRGNGELFFGEGSRLTVL.

V is TRBV7-2 and J is TRBJ2-7; TRBD2 might be the D (6 bases). The V gene lost 1 base and the J gene lost 10 bases, with 8 bases spanning the gap. The germline V gene has CDR1 SGHTA and CDR2 FQGNSA. The CDR3 has 11 residues. CDR3 loop: CASSLGAGQYF. The CDR3 nucleotides read TGTGCCAGCAGCTTAGGGGCGGGACAGTACTTC.

This chain joins TRBV30 and TRBJ2-3; D remains unclear. Germline CDR1 is GTSNPN and CDR2 is SVGIG (reference sequence). This CDR3 contains 13 residues. V lost 3 bases and J lost 4, with 11 bases in between. CDR3 sequence (DNA): TGTGCCTGGAGGGTGAAAGGGTCAGATACGCAGTATTTT. Residues: CAWRVKGSDTQYF.

The chain has TRBV5-4 and TRBJ1-4; the match to TRBD1 covers 7 bases. There are 16 residues in the CDR3. J gave up 8 bases and V 4 bases, and 14 bases lay outside the gene matches. CDR1 and CDR2 (germline): SGHNT, YYREEE (reference sequence). CDR3: CASSDNRDRSWEKLFF. In nucleotides, the CDR3 is TGTGCCAGCAGCGACAACCGGGACAGATCTTGGGAAAAACTGTTTTTT.

The chain employs TRBV29-1 and TRBJ2-5; TRBD2 agrees at 9 bases. Germline V gene data show CDR1 as SQVTM and CDR2 as ANQGSEA. The junction had 10 bases not matched to a gene; V was cut back by 3 bases and J by 5 bases. CDR3 length: 15 amino acids. DNA for the CDR3: TGCAGCGTTGAGGGTGCGGGGGGGGTCTGGGAGACCCAGTACTTC. It yields the protein CSVEGAGGVWETQYF.

V usage is TRBV15 and J usage is TRBJ1-4, with TRBD1 matching over 9 bases. This CDR3 region has 14 residues. Per the germline V gene, CDR1 is LNHNV and CDR2 is YYDKDF (reference sequence). The J segment lost 5 bases and the V segment lost 3 bases, leaving 1 base of the junction unmatched. CDR3 region: CATSRGQGNEKLFF. The DNA for the CDR3 is TGTGCCACCAGCAGGGGACAGGGAAATGAAAAACTGTTTTTT.

This sequence joins TRBV6-1 and TRBJ1-5, with unresolved D. Trimming removed 1 base from V and 2 bases from J, with 9 bases in between. Germline V gene sequence: CDR1 MNHNS, CDR2 SASEGT. CDR3 length: 15 amino acids. The CDR3 reads CASSEVGWGNQPQHF. In DNA form, the CDR3 reads TGTGCCAGCAGTGAAGTAGGTTGGGGCAATCAGCCCCAGCATTTT.

The chain links TRBV5-1 to TRBJ2-5; 7 bases match TRBD2. Per germline, CDR1 SGHRS and CDR2 YFSETQ. The CDR3 totals 16 residues. J was trimmed by 7 bases and V by 4 bases; bases with no gene match: 16. The CDR3 region is CASSADGRGKGSTQYF. The CDR3 bases are TGCGCCAGCAGCGCTGATGGGAGGGGAAAAGGGTCGACCCAGTACTTC.

CDR3 sequence reads: CARSLGQPYGYTF. The CDR3 DNA reads TGTGCCAGAAGCCTGGGACAGCCCTATGGCTACACCTTC. The chain recombines TRBV5-3 with TRBJ1-2; TRBD1 agrees at 7 bases. TRBV5-3 is identified as an open reading frame with a role that is uncertain. V lost 4 bases and J lost 4; bases outside the gene matches: 4. The CDR3 sequence is 13 residues long.

This chain joins TRBV5-4 and TRBJ1-5; no reliable D call. V lost 2 bases, J lost 0 bases, and 6 bases lay in between. The CDR3 loop spans 14 amino acids. Germline V gene lookup returns CDR1 SGHNT and CDR2 YYREEE (reference sequence). CDR3 in DNA: TGTGCCAGCAGCTTTAGAGGTAGCAATCAGCCCCAGCATTTT. It translates to CASSFRGSNQPQHF.

The chain combines TRBV5-1 with TRBJ2-1; 8 bases align to TRBD2. The CDR3 is made up of 16 amino acids. Per germline, CDR1 SGHRS and CDR2 YFSETQ. The junction had 11 bases not matched to a gene; V was cut back by 3 bases and J by 6 bases. CDR3 nucleotide sequence: TGCGCCAGCAGCTCGACAGCGGGAGCGGGTGGCAATGAGCAGTTCTTC. Amino acids: CASSSTAGAGGNEQFF. Supplemented by reference TRBV5-1 and TRBJ2-1, the full variable domain reads KAGVTQTPRYLIKTRGQQVTLSCSPISGHRSVSWYQQTPGQGLQFLFEYFSETQRNKGNFPGRFSGRQFSNSRSEMNVSTLELGDSALYLCASSSTAGAGGNEQFFGPGTRLTVL.

The chain couples TRBV9 to TRBJ2-7; tentatively, D is TRBD1 or TRBD2 (5 bases each). The germline V and J ends were trimmed by 3 bases and 0 bases, with 13 bases remaining between them. This CDR3 has 15 amino acids. The germline V gene encodes CDR1 SGDLS and CDR2 YYNGEE. The CDR3 region is CASSGGDGSSYEQYF. For the CDR3, the DNA is TGTGCCAGCAGCGGAGGGGACGGCAGCTCCTACGAGCAGTACTTC.

The J gene is TRBJ2-7, the V gene TRBV19; tentative D call: TRBD1 (6 bases). Trimming took off 6 bases at V and 2 bases at J, with 11 bases between the two ends. Germline V gives CDR1 LNHDA, CDR2 SQIVND (reference sequence). The CDR3 length is 13 residues. The CDR3 DNA follows: TGTGCCAGTAGGGGACAAGCCGCCTACGAGCAGTACTTC. Translating it yields CASRGQAAYEQYF.

The gene calls are TRBV6-5 and TRBJ1-1, with D possibly being TRBD1 (6 bases). The CDR3 sequence is 15 residues long. Germline V gene lookup returns CDR1 MNHEY and CDR2 SVGAGI. Trimming shortened V by 8 bases and J by 6 bases, and 22 bases separated the two germline ends. The CDR3 bases are TGTGCCAGCGGGGCCATCAGGGGCCGGTGGTCTGAAGCTTTCTTT. Its protein is CASGAIRGRWSEAFF.

The chain is built from TRBV3-1 (or the pseudogene TRBV3-2) and TRBJ1-2; the D is unclear. Germline V gene sequence: CDR1 LGHDT, CDR2 YNNKEL (reference sequence). The CDR3 contains 14 residues. Trimming cost V 1 base and J 3 bases, with 9 bases left between them. DNA for the CDR3: TGTGCCAGCAGCCAAGGTTCTGCCGACTATGGCTACACCTTC. Translating it yields CASSQGSADYGYTF.

The chain joins TRBV10-3 to TRBJ2-7; possibly TRBD1 for D (6 bases). CDR1 and CDR2 from the germline V gene are ENHRY and SYGVKD. CDR3 length: 12 residues. Trimming took off 7 bases at V and 5 bases at J, with 12 bases between the two ends. The CDR3 is CAITPGAHEQYF. The CDR3 DNA reads as TGTGCCATCACGCCAGGGGCCCACGAGCAGTACTTC.

The V and J genes are TRBV28 and TRBJ1-2, with D perhaps matching TRBD1 (6 bases). This CDR3 has 13 amino acids. Trimming stripped 6 bases from V and 10 bases from J, with 18 bases between. The V gene's germline CDR1 is MDHEN and CDR2 SYDVKM. CDR3 nucleotides: TGTGCCAGCAGCTACGGGACACCCAAGCTCTACACCTTC. Protein: CASSYGTPKLYTF.

This sequence joins TRBV9 and TRBJ2-3; D is ambiguous. Germline V gene sequence: CDR1 SGDLS, CDR2 YYNGEE. The CDR3 length is 13 residues. V lost 0 bases, J lost 2 bases, and 4 bases lay in between. The CDR3 DNA sequence: TGTGCCAGCAGCGTAGACTACACAGATACGCAGTATTTT. The encoded protein is CASSVDYTDTQYF.

This chain links TRBV28 with TRBJ2-7; 7 positions match TRBD2. The germline gives CDR1 MDHEN, CDR2 SYDVKM. The CDR3 contains 13 residues. V was pared by 1 base and J by 7 bases, with 4 bases of the junction left unmatched. CDR3 sequence: CASSLFGGGEQYF. CDR3 nucleotide sequence: TGTGCCAGCAGTTTATTCGGGGGAGGGGAGCAGTACTTC.

This sequence joins TRBV5-4 and TRBJ2-7, with 7 nucleotides matching TRBD2. The CDR3 is made up of 15 amino acids. Trimming took 4 bases from V and 2 from J; bases not matched to a gene: 9. The germline V gene encodes CDR1 SGHNT and CDR2 YYREEE (reference sequence). In nucleotides, the CDR3 is TGTGCCAGCAGCCCGGGAGGCCAGGCTACCTACGAGCAGTACTTC. Amino acids: CASSPGGQATYEQYF.

This clone has a handful of counts. This chain's CDR3 is CASSQVGWTQYF. CDR3 nucleotides: TGTGCCAGCAGCCAAGTCGGGTGGACCCAGTACTTC. This chain links TRBV3-1 (or the pseudogene TRBV3-2) with TRBJ2-5; D is uncertain. CDR1 is LGHDT, CDR2 YNNKEL, per germline (reference sequence). Trimming shortened V by 1 base and J by 7 bases, and 7 bases separated the two germline ends. CDR3 length equals 12 residues.

The CDR3 DNA follows: TGCGCCAGCAGCTTTGACAGGGGAAGAGGGGAGACCCAGTACTTC. Encoded protein: CASSFDRGRGETQYF. V and J are TRBV5-1 and TRBJ2-5; 8 positions match TRBD1. The V gene's germline CDR1 is SGHRS and CDR2 YFSETQ. Unmatched junction bases numbered 8, after V lost 2 bases and J lost 5 bases. The CDR3 sequence is 15 residues long. Complete variable domain (other parts from reference TRBV5-1 and TRBJ2-5): KAGVTQTPRYLIKTRGQQVTLSCSPISGHRSVSWYQQTPGQGLQFLFEYFSETQRNKGNFPGRFSGRQFSNSRSEMNVSTLELGDSALYLCASSFDRGRGETQYFGPGTRLLVL.

This chain uses TRBV7-2 with TRBJ1-5; no definite D call. The germline V gene has CDR1 SGHTA and CDR2 FQGNSA. The CDR3 loop spans 15 amino acids. The ends were cut back, 5 bases at V and 1 base at J, with 12 bases in the middle. The CDR3 here is CASSPPGSSNQPQHF. DNA for the CDR3: TGTGCCAGCAGCCCACCCGGGTCGAGCAATCAGCCCCAGCATTTT.

The V call is TRBV5-1, the J call TRBJ1-2; TRBD1 aligns across 9 bases. The germline CDR1 and CDR2 sequences are SGHRS and YFSETQ. J gave up 9 bases and V 4 bases, and 7 bases lay outside the gene matches. This CDR3 is built from 13 residues. CDR3 nucleotides: TGCGCCAGCAGCGAGGGACAGGGTTTACGCTACACCTTC. Its translation: CASSEGQGLRYTF.

This clone was recorded once. In nucleotides, the CDR3 is TGTGCCAGCAGTTACTCGACCTCTCCGGGTTCTGGCTACACCTTC. Residues: CASSYSTSPGSGYTF. The chain is built from TRBV6-5 and TRBJ1-2; D remains ambiguous. The CDR3 runs to 15 residues. Germline CDR1 reads MNHEY; CDR2 reads SVGAGI. V shed 0 bases and J shed 7 bases, with 15 bases lying between them.

J is TRBJ1-5 and V is TRBV6-5, with 9 bases fitting TRBD1. The CDR3 loop spans 15 amino acids. The germline gives CDR1 MNHEY, CDR2 SVGAGI. V dropped 6 bases and J dropped 2; count of bases not matched to a gene: 5. DNA for the CDR3: TGTGCCAGCAGATCACAGGGGGCTGGCAATCAGCCCCAGCATTTT. Translating it yields CASRSQGAGNQPQHF.

The chain couples TRBV11-3 to TRBJ2-2; 10 nucleotides agree with TRBD2. Germline lookup yields CDR1 SGHNT and CDR2 YENEEA. This CDR3 contains 15 residues. With V trimmed by 5 bases and J by 3 bases, 3 bases remained unmatched. Here the CDR3 reads CASSRTSGYTGELFF. Written as DNA, the CDR3 is TGTGCCAGCAGCCGGACTAGCGGATACACCGGGGAGCTGTTTTTT.